These T cell receptor beta chains were read from a single sample in a study of human T cells and chemical hapten exposure. TCRdb analysed the RACE reads with MiXCR anew, one entry per CDR3 protein. The sample carries approximately 100,000 distinct CDR3 sequences, roughly 12% recorded once. Source: whole blood, taken in connection with sensitization to the hapten diphenylcyclopropenone (DPC). Source of these receptors: a woman between 50 and 59 years old with alopecia areata. Some clones in this sample may be carry-over from other donors' samples. CDR3s include the opening cysteine and the closing phenylalanine or tryptophan. Each record gives: D gene, V gene, J gene, CDR3 length, clone size, CDR3 DNA, CDR3 protein. The D gene is left open where the match is weak. Clone size is stated in some rows and not others, as once, few, many or a class when expanded.

-	TRBV6-5	TRBJ2-5	14	-	TGTGCCAGCAGTTACTCGGCGACCCAAGAGACCCAGTACTTC	CASSYSATQETQYF
-	TRBV28	TRBJ1-1	13	-	TGTGCCAGTCATCGTCCCCAGAGGACTGAAGCTTTCTTT	CASHRPQRTEAFF
-	TRBV3-1	TRBJ2-1	13	many	TGTGCCAGCAGCCAGACAGAGCCCAATGAGCAGTTCTTC	CASSQTEPNEQFF
TRBD1	TRBV28	TRBJ1-1	14	-	TGTGCCAGCAGCCCCGGGACAGGGACCACTGAAGCTTTCTTT	CASSPGTGTTEAFF
-	TRBV6-5	TRBJ2-1	15	many	TGTGCCAGCCGCTCTGTCCCGGGACTTCACAATGAGCAGTTCTTC	CASRSVPGLHNEQFF
-	TRBV20-1	TRBJ2-1	13	few	TGCAGTGCTAGAGAGGGGTTATACAATGAGCAGTTCTTC	CSAREGLYNEQFF
-	TRBV15	TRBJ1-1	12	-	TGTGCCACCAGCAGCATGAACACTGAAGCTTTCTTT	CATSSMNTEAFF
TRBD1	TRBV29-1	TRBJ2-5	14	-	TGCAGCGTTTATTCGACAGGGAACCAAGAGACCCAGTACTTC	CSVYSTGNQETQYF
-	TRBV4-3	TRBJ2-7	14	-	TGCGCCAGCAGCCAAGATTCTTTAAGCTACGAGCAGTACTTC	CASSQDSLSYEQYF
TRBD2	TRBV6-5	TRBJ2-7	15	-	TGTGCCAGCAGGCGCACTAGCGGCGTGACTTACGAGCAGTACTTC	CASRRTSGVTYEQYF
-	TRBV7-9	TRBJ2-1	14	-	TGTGCCGCCGGGCGGCAGGTATCCTACAATGAGCAGTTCTTC	CAAGRQVSYNEQFF
TRBD1	TRBV28	TRBJ2-7	14	many	TGTGCCAGCACCCTCCGACAGGGGGGATACGAGCAGTACTTC	CASTLRQGGYEQYF
-	TRBV5-1	TRBJ2-3	13	many	TGCGCCAGCAGCAGCACTTTCACAGATACGCAGTATTTT	CASSSTFTDTQYF
TRBD1	TRBV12-3/TRBV12-4	TRBJ1-1	16	-	TGTGCCAGCAGTCGAAACACAGGGGGCGCCGGGACTGAAGCTTTCTTT	CASSRNTGGAGTEAFF
-	TRBV18	TRBJ1-5	16	-	TGTGCCAGCTCACCTGCCCAGAGACAGAACAATCAGCCCCAGCATTTT	CASSPAQRQNNQPQHF
TRBD1	TRBV28	TRBJ2-5	14	-	TGTGCCAGCAGAGCCGGGACAGGGAGCAGGACCCAGTACTTC	CASRAGTGSRTQYF
-	TRBV13	TRBJ2-1	14	-	TGTGCCAGCAGTCGAGGGAGACCTCCCAATGAGCAGTTCTTC	CASSRGRPPNEQFF
-	TRBV20-1	TRBJ1-2	12	few	TGCAGTGCTACCAGGGACATTTATGGCTACACCTTC	CSATRDIYGYTF
TRBD1	TRBV28	TRBJ2-3	16	-	TGTGCCAGCAGTTTCCCTTGGGACAGTCAAACAGATACGCAGTATTTT	CASSFPWDSQTDTQYF
-	TRBV7-9	TRBJ1-2	13	few	TGTGCCAGCAGCTTAGCGCGTGAGGTCGGCTACACCTTC	CASSLAREVGYTF
-	TRBV7-2	TRBJ2-7	15	many	TGTGCCAGCAGCTTAGTCGAAGGCAGGGCCGACGAGCAGTACTTC	CASSLVEGRADEQYF
-	TRBV12-3/TRBV12-4	TRBJ1-4	12	-	TGTGCCAGCAGTTCCCGGGGTGAAAAACTGTTTTTT	CASSSRGEKLFF
-	TRBV7-9	TRBJ1-5	12	-	TGTGCCAGCAGCTTAGGGTGGCAGCCCCAGCATTTT	CASSLGWQPQHF
TRBD1	TRBV20-1	TRBJ1-1	13	many	TGCAGTGCTAGAAAGAGACAGGGCACTGAAGCTTTCTTT	CSARKRQGTEAFF
-	TRBV4-2	TRBJ2-7	15	-	TGTGCCAGCAGCCAAGGGAGCGGGCCCACGGACGAGCAGTACTTC	CASSQGSGPTDEQYF
TRBD2	TRBV11-2	TRBJ2-1	15	few	TGTGCCAGCAGCTTAGCCCTAGCGGGAGGCTATGAGCAGTTCTTC	CASSLALAGGYEQFF
TRBD1	TRBV29-1	TRBJ1-2	12	-	TGCAGCGAAGACAGGGGATCAGCTGGCTACACCTTC	CSEDRGSAGYTF
-	TRBV12-3/TRBV12-4	TRBJ1-1	14	-	TGTGCCAGCAGTTTAGAGGGGAGTCGGACTGAAGCTTTCTTT	CASSLEGSRTEAFF
-	TRBV11-2	TRBJ2-1	15	-	TGTGCCAGCAGCGTAAGTACTGGATCCTACAATGAGCAGTTCTTC	CASSVSTGSYNEQFF
-	TRBV7-2	TRBJ2-1	15	-	TGTGCCAGCAGCTTAGGTAGCGGTTCCTACAATGAGCAGTTCTTC	CASSLGSGSYNEQFF
TRBD2	TRBV2	TRBJ2-5	14	-	TGTGCCAGCAGACTAGCGGGGGGACAAGAGACCCAGTACTTC	CASRLAGGQETQYF
-	TRBV28	TRBJ1-5	14	many	TGTGCCAGCAGGACCCCGGGGTTGCATCAGCCCCAGCATTTT	CASRTPGLHQPQHF
-	TRBV27	TRBJ1-2	12	-	TGTGCCAGCAGTCCGCCCGGCTATGGCTACACCTTC	CASSPPGYGYTF
-	TRBV12-3/TRBV12-4	TRBJ2-5	14	-	TGTGCCAGCAGTTTGGACACTACGCAAGAGACCCAGTACTTC	CASSLDTTQETQYF
-	TRBV19	TRBJ1-2	16	-	TGTGCCAGTAGTATAGAGAAACAGGGAGGTCGATATGGCTACACCTTC	CASSIEKQGGRYGYTF
-	TRBV12-3/TRBV12-4	TRBJ1-5	14	few	TGTGCCAGCAGTTTAGGGCAGGACTATCAGCCCCAGCATTTT	CASSLGQDYQPQHF
TRBD2	TRBV11-2	TRBJ2-3	19	few	TGTGCCAGCAGCTTCCGCCTGGGGGGTAGGGGACTAGATGTAGATACGCAGTATTTT	CASSFRLGGRGLDVDTQYF
TRBD1	TRBV5-4	TRBJ2-3	15	few	TGTGCCAGCAGCTGGACAGGGGGCGACGCAGATACGCAGTATTTT	CASSWTGGDADTQYF
-	TRBV7-2	TRBJ1-5	13	-	TGTGCCAGCAGCTTAGGGTTCAATCAGCCCCAGCATTTT	CASSLGFNQPQHF
TRBD1	TRBV6-5	TRBJ2-7	14	few	TGTGCCAGCAGCTACGACAGGGGAGACTACGAGCAGTACTTC	CASSYDRGDYEQYF
-	TRBV28	TRBJ1-2	11	-	TGTGCCAGCAGTTCCTTTTTAGGCTACACCTTC	CASSSFLGYTF
-	TRBV18	TRBJ2-1	11	-	TGTGCCAGCTCACCACAGAATGAGCAGTTCTTC	CASSPQNEQFF
TRBD1	TRBV23-1	TRBJ1-5	16	few	TGCGCCAGCAGTCATGGGGACAGGGAGAGGAATCAGCCCCAGCATTTT	CASSHGDRERNQPQHF
-	TRBV7-6	TRBJ2-7	16	-	TGTGCCAGCAGCCGCATAAACTTCCAAAGCTCCTACGAGCAGTACTTC	CASSRINFQSSYEQYF
-	TRBV20-1	TRBJ2-1	12	few	TGCAGTGCTAGAGATCGGCGGGCGGAGCAGTTCTTC	CSARDRRAEQFF
-	TRBV4-3	TRBJ2-5	14	-	TGCGCCAGCAGCCAAGATCGGGGAGTCGAGACCCAGTACTTC	CASSQDRGVETQYF
-	TRBV7-6	TRBJ1-3	15	few	TGTGCCAGCAGCTTATCGCAAGGGCCTGGAAACACCATATATTTT	CASSLSQGPGNTIYF
-	TRBV12-3/TRBV12-4	TRBJ1-5	17	-	TGTGCCAGCAGTGTTGCGATTGGGATGGGGAAAAATCAGCCCCAGCATTTT	CASSVAIGMGKNQPQHF
-	TRBV25-1	TRBJ1-1	11	many	TGTGCCAGCAGTGTGGGGGCTGAAGCTTTCTTT	CASSVGAEAFF